Only a few counts were recorded for the clone carrying this T cell receptor beta chain. What it binds is not known. The V gene's germline CDR1 is SGHRS and CDR2 YFSETQ. The CDR3 extends over 15 amino acids. V was clipped by 4 bases and J by 0 bases; unmatched bases: 2. The sample belongs to a study of cytomegalovirus exposure and HLA in healthy donors. Whole-study results and caveats: Specificity for CMV antigens was confirmed in vitro for a few of the CMV-associated chains. Overall, around 150 TCR beta chains were annotated as cytomegalovirus-associated. HLA-A and HLA-B allele assignments for most subjects were reportedly predicted accurately using TCR beta sequences.

13 Jbeta primers and 60 Vbeta primers were used for the PCR. The protocol was immunoSEQ multiplex PCR, while the TCRdb copy is restricted to in-frame clones and leaves out a portion. The data show about 95,000 clones, with 70% to 85% seen just once and under 7% held by the top ten. The TCR comes from a man younger than 45 in good health and CMV-seropositive. Source material: PBMCs. The chain combines TRBV5-1 with TRBJ2-2, with 8 nucleotides matching TRBD2. DNA of the CDR3: TGCGCCAGCAGCCGGGGGGGATCGAACACCGGGGAGCTGTTTTTT. Its protein is CASSRGGSNTGELFF.